Below are 28 T cell receptor beta chains sequenced from a single sample in a study of T cell clonality in common variable immunodeficiency. Study-wide results and caveats: Reportedly, TCR beta sequences from common variable immunodeficiency showed fewer deletions and N-nucleotide insertions.

TCRdb's copy holds only in-frame clones and misses some; the assay was immunoSEQ multiplex PCR. The specimen gives 17,000 or so clones without singletons; the ten biggest hold 14%. These receptors' antigens are unknown. Sequenced: peripheral blood mononuclear cells. The receptors were gathered from a human donor with common variable immunodeficiency.

In its sample, this clone was seen many times. The read stops 3 residues short of the end of the CDR3; the missing end is completed from the germline J gene. The rearrangement links TRBV7-3 to TRBJ2-3; D unresolved. CDR3 length equals 13 residues. Trimming took off 4 bases at V and 6 bases at J, with 11 bases between the two ends. The germline CDR1 and CDR2 sequences are SGHTA and FQGTGA. The part of the CDR3 DNA that was read is TGTGCCAGCAGCTCGGGTCAGAGGGATACG. Translation gives CASSSGQRDT. The CDR3 in its entirety is CASSSGQRDTQYF.

For this clone: Sequence at one end of the junction differs from germline and may be a read error. CDR3 in amino acids: CASSPQGNSYKSPLHF. CDR3 DNA (partial): TGTGCCAGTAGTCCACAGGGAAACTCCTATAAGTCACCC. The rearrangement joins TRBV19 to TRBJ1-6, with D possibly being TRBD1 (6 bases). The read ends 3 residues shy of where the CDR3 ends; the end is completed using the germline J gene. Germline CDR1 is LNHDA and CDR2 is SQIVND (reference sequence). The CDR3 runs 16 residues.

This clone was picked up many times. Read sequence stops 3 residues before the CDR3 end, and the germline J gene provides the missing end. V and J are TRBV2 and TRBJ2-1; TRBD1 aligns across 7 bases. Germline V gene data show CDR1 as SNHLY and CDR2 as FYNNEI. The V gene end was trimmed by 3 bases and the J gene end by 6 bases; junction bases not matched to a gene: 5. The CDR3 runs to 14 residues. The CDR3 bases that were read are TGTGCCAGCAGTGACAGGACAGGATCCAATGAG. Translation: CASSDRTGSNE. The full CDR3 reads CASSDRTGSNEQFF.

This clone was seen at least ten times. The CDR3 goes on 3 residues after the read ends, and that part is filled in from the germline J gene. The genes are TRBV20-1 and TRBJ1-1; 9 bases align to TRBD1. From germline, CDR1 is DFQATT and CDR2 SNEGSKA (reference sequence). Trimming removed 0 bases from V and 1 base from J; junction bases left unmatched: 9. The length of the CDR3 is 17 residues. The DNA read from the CDR3 is TGCAGTGCTAGAGATGAGCCGGGACAGGGAGGGAACACTGAA. Its protein product is CSARDEPGQGGNTE. The complete CDR3 protein is CSARDEPGQGGNTEAFF.

This clone was counted at least ten times. Sequencing ends 3 residues short of the CDR3 end; the germline J gene provides the rest. The rearrangement joins TRBV5-5 to TRBJ2-1; perhaps TRBD2 as D (6 bases). In germline, CDR1 is SGHKS, CDR2 YYEKEE (reference sequence). The ends were cut back, 6 bases at V and 4 bases at J, with 17 bases in the middle. The CDR3 length is 15 residues. CDR3 DNA (partial): TGTGCCAGCACCATACTAGCTGGATGGTACAATGAG. Translated: CASTILAGWYNE. The CDR3 in full is CASTILAGWYNEQFF. Filled out from reference TRBV5-5 and TRBJ2-1, the complete variable domain reads DAGVTQSPTHLIKTRGQQVTLRCSPISGHKSVSWYQQVLGQGPQFIFQYYEKEERGRGNFPDRFSARQFPNYSSELNVNALLLGDSALYLCASTILAGWYNEQFFGPGTRLTVL.

There are a few counts of this clone. From the germline J gene comes the end of the CDR3, since the read stops 3 residues before it. The rearrangement joins TRBV19 to TRBJ2-7; D ambiguous. The CDR3 spans 13 residues. Germline V gene data show CDR1 as LNHDA and CDR2 as SQIVND (reference sequence). Trimming left V 5 bases short and J 3 bases short, with 11 bases between. CDR3 loop: CASSRSTNYEQYF. The CDR3 DNA, read in part, is TGTGCCAGTAGTCGGAGTACTAACTACGAG.

Regarding this clone: The read ends 3 residues shy of where the CDR3 ends; the end is completed using the germline J gene. The rearrangement joins TRBV18 to TRBJ2-2, with 8 bases matching TRBD1. The V gene's germline CDR1 is KGHSH and CDR2 LQKENI. The CDR3 length is 16 residues. Trimming removed 0 bases from V and 6 bases from J; junction bases left unmatched: 6. The sequenced CDR3 bases are TGTGCCAGCTCACCACCGGAGGGACAGGTGTCCGGGGAG. Its translation: CASSPPEGQVSGE. The complete CDR3 sequence is CASSPPEGQVSGELFF. Variable domain in full (rest from reference TRBV18 and TRBJ2-2): NAGVMQNPRHLVRRRGQEARLRCSPMKGHSHVYWYRQLPEEGLKFMVYLQKENIIDESGMPKERFSAEFPKEGPSILRIQQVVRGDSAAYFCASSPPEGQVSGELFFGEGSRLTVL.

On this clone itself: The observed sequence ends 3 residues before the CDR3 terminus, with the missing tail filled in from the germline J gene. This chain links TRBV7-2 with TRBJ1-2; 8 bases match TRBD1. V shed 5 bases, J shed 5 bases, and the junction held 7 bases outside the gene matches. This CDR3 spans 14 amino acids. Germline CDR1 SGHTA, CDR2 FQGNSA. The sequenced part of the CDR3 DNA is TGTGCCAGCAGCGCCCAGGGGGCTAGGTATGGC. The encoded protein is CASSAQGARYG. The entire CDR3 reads CASSAQGARYGYTF.

In this sample, this clone turned up a few times. The read falls 3 residues short of the CDR3 end, and the missing part is taken from the germline J gene. The V gene is TRBV2, the J gene TRBJ2-2; TRBD1 agrees at 7 bases. The germline V gene encodes CDR1 SNHLY and CDR2 FYNNEI. This CDR3 spans 15 amino acids. The J segment lost 3 bases and the V segment lost 4 bases, leaving 5 bases of the junction unmatched. CDR3 loop: CASSGQGMYTGELFF. Partial CDR3 DNA: TGTGCCAGCAGTGGACAGGGAATGTACACCGGGGAG.

In the case of this clone: The read ends 3 residues early relative to the CDR3; the germline J gene fills the gap. J is TRBJ1-5 and V is TRBV6-2 or TRBV6-3; TRBD1 matches at 7 bases. Germline CDR1 reads MNHEY; CDR2 reads SVGEGT. V shed 6 bases and J 5 bases; nucleotides not matched to a gene: 7. The CDR3 has 14 residues. The CDR3: CASSQRQGHQPQHF. The covered CDR3 bases are TGTGCCAGCAGCCAACGACAGGGCCATCAGCCC.

Details on this clone: With the read ending 3 residues before the CDR3 end, the germline J gene is used to fill in that end. The chain combines TRBV2 with TRBJ2-1; D unresolved. Germline V gene sequence: CDR1 SNHLY, CDR2 FYNNEI. Trimming took 7 bases from V and 0 from J, leaving 13 bases between them. The CDR3 consists of 15 residues. This CDR3 reads CASTISRSSYNEQFF. CDR3 DNA (partial): TGTGCCAGCACCATTAGCCGCAGCTCCTACAATGAG.

This clone occurred many times. The read halts 3 residues ahead of the CDR3 end, with the missing end drawn from the germline J gene. The chain combines TRBV3-1 (or the pseudogene TRBV3-2) with TRBJ2-1; TRBD2 matches at 13 bases. Germline trimming cut 4 bases from V and 7 bases from J; bases unmatched to any gene: 4. Germline CDR1 is LGHDT and CDR2 is YNNKEL (reference sequence). The CDR3 is made up of 15 amino acids. The CDR3 here is CASSPGLAGVNEQFF. Partial CDR3 DNA: TGTGCCAGCAGCCCTGGACTAGCGGGGGTTAATGAG.

Notes on this clone: Sequencing ends 3 residues short of the CDR3 end; the germline J gene provides the rest. The chain employs TRBV2 and TRBJ2-3; 8 bases fit TRBD1. CDR1 is SNHLY and CDR2 is FYNNEI in the germline V gene. Trimming took 6 bases from V and 2 from J; bases not matched to a gene: 4. The CDR3 consists of 14 residues. The CDR3 bases that were read are TGTGCCAGCAGCCGACAGGGGCTCACAGATACG. Translation: CASSRQGLTDT. Given in full, the CDR3 is CASSRQGLTDTQYF.

This clone turned up a few times. The CDR3 end falls 3 residues outside the read, so it is completed with the germline J gene. The chain uses TRBV20-1 and TRBJ1-2; 10 positions agree with TRBD1. Germline CDR1 is DFQATT and CDR2 is SNEGSKA (reference sequence). The CDR3 totals 15 residues. V gave up 6 bases and J gave up 4 bases; unmatched junction bases: 11. The sequenced part of the CDR3 DNA is TGCAGTGCCGTATTGACAGGGGGCGTAAGCTATGGC. Translation: CSAVLTGGVSYG. In full, the CDR3 is CSAVLTGGVSYGYTF.

This clone has just a few counts. The CDR3 bases that were read are TGCAGCGTTGAACCGGGCACGGGGGAAGGGGACGTAACAGATACG. It codes for CSVEPGTGEGDVTDT. The full CDR3 sequence reads CSVEPGTGEGDVTDTQYF. The chain is built from TRBV29-1 and TRBJ2-3, with a weak D call TRBD2 (6 bases). The read stops 3 residues short of the end of the CDR3; the missing end is completed from the germline J gene. Trimming removed 2 bases from V and 3 bases from J, with 24 bases in between. This CDR3 region has 18 residues. CDR1 and CDR2 from the germline V gene are SQVTM and ANQGSEA.

This clone was seen only a few times. The CDR3 extends 3 residues past the end of the read, so its final part is completed from the germline J gene. The chain carries TRBV19 and TRBJ2-5; possible D gene TRBD2, 7 bases. Trimming stripped 6 bases from V and 4 bases from J, with 15 bases between. Per the germline V gene, CDR1 is LNHDA and CDR2 is SQIVND (reference sequence). The CDR3 runs 14 residues. The chain's CDR3 is CASSTGGGPETQYF. The sequenced CDR3 bases are TGTGCCAGTAGCACAGGCGGGGGCCCAGAGACC. The variable domain in full, with the rest retrieved from reference TRBV19 and TRBJ2-5, is DGGITQSPKYLFRKEGQNVTLSCEQNLNHDAMYWYRQDPGQGLRLIYYSQIVNDFQKGDIAEGYSVSREKKESFPLTVTSAQKNPTAFYLCASSTGGGPETQYFGPGTRLLVL.

In its sample, this clone was seen many times. The CDR3 end lies 3 residues beyond the end of the read and is filled in from the germline J gene. This chain uses TRBV5-1 with TRBJ1-1; 8 bases are a match to TRBD1. V lost 4 bases and J lost 3; bases outside the gene matches: 5. The CDR3 runs 14 residues. Germline-derived CDR1 and CDR2 are SGHRS and YFSETQ. CDR3 DNA (partial): TGCGCCAGCAGCCGGCAGGGGGCTGACACTGAA. Its protein is CASSRQGADTE. From start to end, the CDR3 is CASSRQGADTEAFF.

This clone was counted ten times or more. From the germline J gene comes the end of the CDR3, since the read stops 3 residues before it. This rearrangement joins TRBV20-1 to TRBJ2-2; weak D call: TRBD2 (7 bases). This CDR3 region has 15 residues. Trimming took off 6 bases at V and 1 base at J, with 15 bases between the two ends. CDR1 is DFQATT and CDR2 is SNEGSKA in the germline V gene (reference sequence). The CDR3 here is CSALGGALNTGELFF. CDR3 DNA (partial): TGCAGTGCCTTGGGGGGGGCTTTGAACACCGGGGAG.

The CDR3 DNA, read in part, is TGTGCCAGCAATCAGGCTGGCGACATT. Translating it yields CASNQAGDI. The whole CDR3 protein reads CASNQAGDIQYF. V gene TRBV2 combines with J gene TRBJ2-4; D is undetermined. Coverage ceases 3 residues before the CDR3 finishes, and the germline J gene fills in the end. Germline CDR1 SNHLY, CDR2 FYNNEI. The CDR3 covers 12 residues. V lost 7 bases to trimming and J lost 8 bases, with 12 bases between them. Complete variable domain (other parts from reference TRBV2 and TRBJ2-4): EPEVTQTPSHQVTQMGQEVILRCVPISNHLYFYWYRQILGQKVEFLVSFYNNEISEKSEIFDDQFSVERPDGSNFTLKIRSTKLEDSAMYFCASNQAGDIQYFGAGTRLSVL.

This clone was seen a few times. The read is 3 residues too short to cover the CDR3 end, so that end is filled in from the germline J gene. The chain combines TRBV5-1 with TRBJ1-3, with 9 bases aligning to TRBD1. J gave up 0 bases and V 2 bases, and 3 bases lay outside the gene matches. Germline values: CDR1 SGHRS, CDR2 YFSETQ. This CDR3 is 16 amino acids long. This chain's CDR3 is CASSFGTGSSGNTIYF. Incomplete CDR3 DNA: TGCGCCAGCAGCTTCGGGACAGGGAGCTCTGGAAACACC.

This clone was picked up many times. The CDR3 is cut off 3 residues early in the read; its end comes from the germline J gene. The gene calls are TRBV5-1 and TRBJ1-6; D uncertain. The V end lost 0 bases, the J end lost 0 bases, and 4 bases lay between the germline ends. There are 15 residues in the CDR3. Germline assignment: CDR1 SGHRS and CDR2 YFSETQ. The chain's CDR3 is CASSLEGSYNSPLHF. The DNA read from the CDR3 is TGCGCCAGCAGCTTGGAAGGCTCCTATAATTCACCC.

To note about this clone: The read falls 3 residues short of the CDR3 end, and the missing part is taken from the germline J gene. This chain connects TRBV19 to TRBJ2-3; 7 nucleotides match TRBD1. V lost 4 bases and J lost 3; bases outside the gene matches: 13. The CDR3 has 17 amino acids. In germline, CDR1 is LNHDA, CDR2 SQIVND (reference sequence). CDR3 sequence: CASSKRQGQRLTDTQYF. Partial CDR3 DNA: TGTGCCAGTAGTAAACGACAGGGACAAAGGCTAACAGATACG.

This clone has a count of ten or more. The missing CDR3 end, 3 residues past where the read stops, is filled in from the germline J gene. The chain employs TRBV10-1 and TRBJ2-3, with 11 bases matching TRBD2. From germline, CDR1 is WNHNN and CDR2 SYGVQD (reference sequence). V shed 11 bases, J shed 1 base, and the junction held 5 bases outside the gene matches. The CDR3 has 14 amino acids. CDR3 bases read: TGCGCCTTACCTAGCGGGGGGTGCACAGATACG. It encodes CALPSGGCTDT. The full CDR3 sequence reads CALPSGGCTDTQYF.

There are many counts of this clone. Read sequence stops 3 residues before the CDR3 end, and the germline J gene provides the missing end. This chain joins TRBV29-1 and TRBJ2-2; D may be TRBD1 (5 bases). CDR1 is SQVTM and CDR2 is ANQGSEA in the germline V gene. Deletions cut 2 bases from V and 3 bases from J, with 13 bases between. This CDR3 is 15 amino acids long. The part of the CDR3 DNA that was read is TGCAGCGTTGAACTGCTGGACACGGACACCGGGGAG. Encoded protein: CSVELLDTDTGE. The whole CDR3 reads CSVELLDTDTGELFF.

This clone is labeled medium-sized (0.01 to 0.1%). The sequenced CDR3 bases are TGCAGTGCTAGAGATATACGGGGACTAGCGGGAAGTGGGGCCAACGTC. It encodes CSARDIRGLAGSGANV. The full CDR3 reads CSARDIRGLAGSGANVLTF. V and J are TRBV20-1 and TRBJ2-6; 13 nucleotides line up with TRBD2. Read data end 3 residues before the CDR3 end; the end is taken from the germline J gene. The CDR3 is made up of 19 amino acids. Germline V gene lookup returns CDR1 DFQATT and CDR2 SNEGSKA (reference sequence). Trimming removed 0 bases from V and 3 bases from J; junction bases left unmatched: 8.

This clone came up many times. The CDR3 reads CSARRRDRGLSGNTIYF. CDR3 DNA (partial): TGCAGTGCCCGTCGGAGGGACAGGGGCCTCTCTGGAAACACC. The chain joins TRBV20-1 to TRBJ1-3; 10 bases match TRBD1. The read ends 3 residues before the CDR3 terminus; that terminus is restored from the germline J gene. After removal of 6 bases from V and 0 bases from J, the junction contained 11 bases not matched to a gene. Germline CDR1 DFQATT, CDR2 SNEGSKA (reference sequence). This CDR3 contains 17 residues.

On this clone itself: The observed sequence ends 3 residues before the CDR3 terminus, with the missing tail filled in from the germline J gene. The chain combines TRBV7-2 with TRBJ1-2; 8 bases align to TRBD1. Trimming took 6 bases from V and 4 from J; bases not matched to a gene: 7. Germline V gene sequence: CDR1 SGHTA, CDR2 FQGNSA. CDR3 length equals 14 residues. Here the CDR3 reads CASRAGTGPYGYTF. CDR3 bases read: TGTGCCAGCAGGGCTGGGACAGGCCCCTATGGC.

This clone has only a few counts. Read coverage stops 3 residues before the CDR3 terminus; the germline J gene supplies the remainder. The gene calls are TRBV5-1 and TRBJ2-5; D call uncertain. Germline CDR1 is SGHRS and CDR2 is YFSETQ. The germline V and J ends were trimmed by 4 bases and 1 base, with 14 bases remaining between them. The CDR3 loop spans 15 amino acids. The CDR3 reads CASSHDTASQETQYF. CDR3 DNA, as far as it was read: TGCGCCAGCAGCCACGACACGGCTTCCCAAGAGACC.